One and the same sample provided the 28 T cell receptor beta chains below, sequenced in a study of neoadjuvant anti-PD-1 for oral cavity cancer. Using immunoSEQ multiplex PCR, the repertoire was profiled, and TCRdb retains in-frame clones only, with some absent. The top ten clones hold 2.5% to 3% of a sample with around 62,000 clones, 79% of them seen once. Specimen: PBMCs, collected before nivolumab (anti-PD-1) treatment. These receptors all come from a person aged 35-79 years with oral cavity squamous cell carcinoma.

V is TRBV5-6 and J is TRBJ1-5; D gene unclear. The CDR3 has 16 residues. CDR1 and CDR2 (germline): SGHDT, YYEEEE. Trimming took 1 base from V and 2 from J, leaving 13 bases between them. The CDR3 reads CASSLFRLRGNQPQHF. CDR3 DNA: TGTGCCAGCAGCTTGTTTCGGTTGCGGGGCAATCAGCCCCAGCATTTT.

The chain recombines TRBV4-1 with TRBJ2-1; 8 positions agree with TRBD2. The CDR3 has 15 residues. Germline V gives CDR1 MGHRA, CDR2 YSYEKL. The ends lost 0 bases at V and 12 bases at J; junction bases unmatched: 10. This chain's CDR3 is CASSQELSGGGRQFF. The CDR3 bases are TGCGCCAGCAGCCAAGAGTTGAGCGGGGGCGGAAGGCAGTTCTTC.

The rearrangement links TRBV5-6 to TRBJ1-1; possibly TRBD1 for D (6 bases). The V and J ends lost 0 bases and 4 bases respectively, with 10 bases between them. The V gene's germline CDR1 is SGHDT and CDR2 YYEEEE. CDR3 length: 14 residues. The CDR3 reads CASSLEGGTTEAFF. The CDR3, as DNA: TGTGCCAGCAGCTTGGAAGGGGGTACCACTGAAGCTTTCTTT.

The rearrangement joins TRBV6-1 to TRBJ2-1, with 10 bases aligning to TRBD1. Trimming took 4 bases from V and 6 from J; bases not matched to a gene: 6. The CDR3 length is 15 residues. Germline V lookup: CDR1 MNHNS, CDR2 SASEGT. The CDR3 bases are TGTGCCAGCAGTGCTAGGGGGACAGGGGTCAATGAGCAGTTCTTC. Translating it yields CASSARGTGVNEQFF.

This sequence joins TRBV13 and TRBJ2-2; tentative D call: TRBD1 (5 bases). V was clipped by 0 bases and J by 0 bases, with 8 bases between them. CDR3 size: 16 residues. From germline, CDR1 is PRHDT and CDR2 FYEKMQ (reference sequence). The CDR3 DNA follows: TGTGCCAGCAGCTTAGGGGCAGGGACGAACACCGGGGAGCTGTTTTTT. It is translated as CASSLGAGTNTGELFF.

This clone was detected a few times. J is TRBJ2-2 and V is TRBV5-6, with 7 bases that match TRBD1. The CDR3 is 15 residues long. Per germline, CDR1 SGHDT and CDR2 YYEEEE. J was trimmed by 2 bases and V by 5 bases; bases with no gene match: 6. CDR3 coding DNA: TGTGCCAGCAGTACCGGGACAGCCAACACCGGGGAGCTGTTTTTT. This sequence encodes CASSTGTANTGELFF.

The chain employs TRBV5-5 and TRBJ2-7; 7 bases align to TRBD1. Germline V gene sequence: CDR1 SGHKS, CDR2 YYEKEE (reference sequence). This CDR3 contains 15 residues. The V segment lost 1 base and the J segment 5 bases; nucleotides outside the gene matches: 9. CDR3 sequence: CASSLLGQRIDEQYF. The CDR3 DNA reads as TGTGCCAGCAGCTTGTTGGGACAGAGGATCGACGAGCAGTACTTC. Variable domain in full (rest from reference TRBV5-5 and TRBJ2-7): DAGVTQSPTHLIKTRGQQVTLRCSPISGHKSVSWYQQVLGQGPQFIFQYYEKEERGRGNFPDRFSARQFPNYSSELNVNALLLGDSALYLCASSLLGQRIDEQYFGPGTRLTVT.

The CDR3 reads CASSYTGTGIRYEQYF. In DNA form, the CDR3 reads TGCGCCAGCAGCTATACGGGGACAGGGATTCGCTACGAGCAGTACTTC. The V and J genes are TRBV5-1 and TRBJ2-7; 9 bases are a match to TRBD1. Looked up from germline, CDR1 is SGHRS and CDR2 is YFSETQ. V lost 3 bases, J lost 3 bases, and 10 bases stayed unmatched. The CDR3 has 16 amino acids.

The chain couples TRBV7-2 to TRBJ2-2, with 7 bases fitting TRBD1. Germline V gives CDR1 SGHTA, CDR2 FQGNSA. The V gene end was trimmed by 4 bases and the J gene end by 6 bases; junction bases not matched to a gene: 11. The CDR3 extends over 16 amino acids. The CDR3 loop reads CASSSTGRYRPGELFF. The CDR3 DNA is TGTGCCAGCAGCTCGACAGGGCGCTATAGACCCGGGGAGCTGTTTTTT.

CDR3 sequence (DNA): TGTGCCAGCAGCTTCTGGCCGACAATCGGAAGCAATCAGCCCCAGCATTTT. It yields the protein CASSFWPTIGSNQPQHF. The chain is built from TRBV11-2 and TRBJ1-5; D gene ambiguous. The CDR3 spans 17 residues. Germline values: CDR1 SGHAT, CDR2 FQNNGV. With 3 bases removed from V and 1 base from J, the gap between germline ends came to 16 bases.

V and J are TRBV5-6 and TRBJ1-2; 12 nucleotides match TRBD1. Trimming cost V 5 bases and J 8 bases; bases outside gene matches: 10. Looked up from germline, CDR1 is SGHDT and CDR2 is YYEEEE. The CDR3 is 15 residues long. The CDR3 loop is CASRPKGQGAAGYTF. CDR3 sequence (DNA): TGTGCCAGCAGACCGAAGGGACAGGGGGCGGCCGGCTACACCTTC.

The CDR3 nucleotides are TGTGCCAGCAGTGAATTCCCGACAGGGCGGATGGCAGATACGCAGTATTTT. Its translation: CASSEFPTGRMADTQYF. This chain joins TRBV25-1 and TRBJ2-3; 7 nucleotides agree with TRBD1. The V segment lost 1 base and the J segment 4 bases; nucleotides outside the gene matches: 11. The germline V gene has CDR1 MGHDK and CDR2 SYGVNS. This CDR3 has 17 amino acids.

The CDR3 DNA sequence: TGCGCCAGCAGCCCCTCGGCGGGGACCTACGAGCAGTACTTC. This gives the protein CASSPSAGTYEQYF. The rearrangement uses TRBV5-1 and TRBJ2-7, with a tentative D call TRBD2 (6 bases). Between the trimmed V and J ends, which lost 4 bases and 2 bases, there was a span of 13 bases. Germline V gene lookup returns CDR1 SGHRS and CDR2 YFSETQ. CDR3 length: 14 amino acids.

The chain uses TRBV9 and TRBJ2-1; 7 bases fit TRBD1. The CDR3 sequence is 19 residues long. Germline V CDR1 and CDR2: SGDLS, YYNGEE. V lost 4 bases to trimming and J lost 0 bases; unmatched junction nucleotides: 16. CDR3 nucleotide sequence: TGTGCCAGCAGCCCACAAACCGGGACAGTACAAAGCTCCTACAATGAGCAGTTCTTC. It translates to CASSPQTGTVQSSYNEQFF.

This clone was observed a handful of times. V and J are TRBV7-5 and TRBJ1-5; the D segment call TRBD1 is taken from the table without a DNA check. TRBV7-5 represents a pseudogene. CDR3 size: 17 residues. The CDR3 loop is CVRSSPGRWVQNQPQHF. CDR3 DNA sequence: TGTGTCAGAAGCTCTCCTGGCAGGTGGGTCCAAAATCAGCCCCAGCATTTT.

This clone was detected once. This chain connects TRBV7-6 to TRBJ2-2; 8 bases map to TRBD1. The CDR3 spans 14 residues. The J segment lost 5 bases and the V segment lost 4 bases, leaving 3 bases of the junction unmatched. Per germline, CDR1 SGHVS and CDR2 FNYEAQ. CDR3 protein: CASSYRGRTGELFF. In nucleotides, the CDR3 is TGTGCCAGCAGCTACAGGGGGAGAACCGGGGAGCTGTTTTTT.

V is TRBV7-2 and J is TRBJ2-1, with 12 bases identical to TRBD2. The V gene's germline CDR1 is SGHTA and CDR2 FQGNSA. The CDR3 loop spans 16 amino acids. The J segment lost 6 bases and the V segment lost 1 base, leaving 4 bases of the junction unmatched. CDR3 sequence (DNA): TGTGCCAGCAGCTTAGAACTAGCGGGAGGTGGCAATGAGCAGTTCTTC. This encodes CASSLELAGGGNEQFF.

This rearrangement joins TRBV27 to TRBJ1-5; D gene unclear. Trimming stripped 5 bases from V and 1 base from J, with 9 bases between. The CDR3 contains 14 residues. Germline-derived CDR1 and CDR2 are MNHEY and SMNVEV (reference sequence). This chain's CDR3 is CASSATVSNQPQHF. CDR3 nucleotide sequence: TGTGCCAGCAGTGCGACGGTGAGCAATCAGCCCCAGCATTTT.

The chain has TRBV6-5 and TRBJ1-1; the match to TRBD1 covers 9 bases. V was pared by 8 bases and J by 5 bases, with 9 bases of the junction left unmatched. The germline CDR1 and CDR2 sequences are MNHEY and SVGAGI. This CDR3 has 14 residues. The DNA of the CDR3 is TGTGCCAGCGCGCGAACAGGGGGCCGTACTGAAGCTTTCTTT. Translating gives CASARTGGRTEAFF.

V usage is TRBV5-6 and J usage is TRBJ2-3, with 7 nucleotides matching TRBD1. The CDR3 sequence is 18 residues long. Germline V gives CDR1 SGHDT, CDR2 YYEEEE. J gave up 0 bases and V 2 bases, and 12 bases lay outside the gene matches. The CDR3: CASSLGTELRISTDTQYF. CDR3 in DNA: TGTGCCAGCAGCTTAGGGACAGAGCTCAGAATCAGCACAGATACGCAGTATTTT.

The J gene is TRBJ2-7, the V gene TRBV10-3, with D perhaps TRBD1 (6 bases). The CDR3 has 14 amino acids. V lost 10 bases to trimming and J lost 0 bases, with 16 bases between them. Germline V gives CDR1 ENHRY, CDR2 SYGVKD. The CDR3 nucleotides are TGTGCCACATCGACAGGAGTCCTCTCCTACGAGCAGTACTTC. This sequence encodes CATSTGVLSYEQYF.

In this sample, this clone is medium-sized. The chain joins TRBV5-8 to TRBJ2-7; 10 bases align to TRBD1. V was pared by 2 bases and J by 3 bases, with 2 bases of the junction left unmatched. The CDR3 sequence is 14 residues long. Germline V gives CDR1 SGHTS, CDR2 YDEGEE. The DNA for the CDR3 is TGTGCCAGCAGCTTAGGACAGGGGGTCTACGAGCAGTACTTC. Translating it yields CASSLGQGVYEQYF.

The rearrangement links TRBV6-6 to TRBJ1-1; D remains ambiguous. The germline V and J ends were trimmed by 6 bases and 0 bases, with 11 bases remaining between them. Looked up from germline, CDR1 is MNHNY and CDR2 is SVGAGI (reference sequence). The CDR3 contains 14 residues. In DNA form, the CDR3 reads TGTGCCAGCAGACCCACGGGCATGAACACTGAAGCTTTCTTT. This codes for CASRPTGMNTEAFF.

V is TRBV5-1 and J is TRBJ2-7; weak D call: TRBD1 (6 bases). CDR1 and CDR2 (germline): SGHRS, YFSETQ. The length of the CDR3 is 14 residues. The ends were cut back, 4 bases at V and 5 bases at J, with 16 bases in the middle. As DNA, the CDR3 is TGCGCCAGCAGCATCTACAGGGTGCAGGACGAGCAGTACTTC. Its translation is CASSIYRVQDEQYF.

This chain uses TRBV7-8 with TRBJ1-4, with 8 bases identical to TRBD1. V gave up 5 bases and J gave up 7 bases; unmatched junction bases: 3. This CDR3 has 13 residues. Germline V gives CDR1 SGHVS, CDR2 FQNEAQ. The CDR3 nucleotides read TGTGCCAGCAGCAACAGGGGGGGTGAAAAACTGTTTTTT. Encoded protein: CASSNRGGEKLFF.

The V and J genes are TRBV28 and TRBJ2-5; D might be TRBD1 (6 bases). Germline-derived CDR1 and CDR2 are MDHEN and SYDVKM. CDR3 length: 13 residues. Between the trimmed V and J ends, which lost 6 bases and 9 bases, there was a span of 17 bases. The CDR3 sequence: CASRAPTSGAQYF. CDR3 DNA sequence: TGTGCCAGCAGGGCTCCGACTTCAGGGGCCCAGTACTTC.

CDR3 in DNA: TGTGCCAGTAGTATCGCGGGACAGAATAGCAATCAGCCCCAGCATTTT. Protein: CASSIAGQNSNQPQHF. This chain uses TRBV19 with TRBJ1-5, with 7 bases aligning to TRBD1. Looked up from germline, CDR1 is LNHDA and CDR2 is SQIVND (reference sequence). Trimming cost V 3 bases and J 0 bases; bases outside gene matches: 5. CDR3 size: 16 residues.

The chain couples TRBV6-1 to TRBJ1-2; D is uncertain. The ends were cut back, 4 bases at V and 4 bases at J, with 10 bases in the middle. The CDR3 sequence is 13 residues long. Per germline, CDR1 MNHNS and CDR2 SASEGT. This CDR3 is CASSGQRTYGYTF. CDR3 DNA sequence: TGTGCCAGCAGTGGCCAACGGACCTATGGCTACACCTTC.